These 14 T cell receptor beta chains were sequenced from one sample in a study of shared clonotypes between healthy human individuals. TCRdb's table, derived via immunoSEQ multiplex PCR, lists solely in-frame clones and lacks some. Of over a million clones detected, approximately 80% appear once; the ten largest clones hold 0.6% to 0.7%. The sequenced sample was memory CD4+ T cells from PBMCs. Subset given: CD45RA-negative fraction. These receptors all stem from a man younger than 30 in good health. Some clones in this sample may be carry-over from other donors' samples.

This clone was detected only a few times. A read error may be the cause here, since a much bigger clone is one base away. The chain employs TRBV14 and TRBJ1-1, with D uncertain. Germline V gene lookup returns CDR1 SGHDN and CDR2 FVKESK. This CDR3 has 12 residues. The V end was cut by 4 bases, the J end by 1 base, with 4 bases between. CDR3 sequence: CASSRQNTEAFF. Here the CDR3 DNA reads TGTGCCAGCAGCCGGCAGAACACTGAAGCTTTCTTT.

The chain links TRBV28 to TRBJ2-1; TRBD1 matches at 9 bases. The V gene end was trimmed by 8 bases and the J gene end by 13 bases; junction bases not matched to a gene: 3. Germline CDR1 is MDHEN and CDR2 is SYDVKM. There are 10 residues in the CDR3. The CDR3, as DNA: TGTGCCAGCGGACAGGGGACACAGTTCTTC. The encoded protein is CASGQGTQFF.

V usage is TRBV21-1 and J usage is TRBJ2-7; the table calls TRBD1, which could not be checked here. TRBV21-1 is annotated as a pseudogene. The CDR3 has 17 residues. This CDR3 is CASSKNRKGRARHEQYF. CDR3 bases: TGTGCCAGCAGCAAGAATCGGAAGGGCAGGGCCCGCCACGAGCAGTACTTC.

The rearrangement uses TRBV7-9 and TRBJ2-7; D is perhaps TRBD2 (6 bases). The V end lost 8 bases, the J end lost 0 bases, and 14 bases lay between the germline ends. The CDR3 contains 14 residues. Germline assignment: CDR1 SEHNR and CDR2 FQNEAQ (reference sequence). CDR3 in amino acids: CASGGVLGSYEQYF. The CDR3 DNA reads TGTGCCAGCGGAGGGGTCCTTGGCTCCTACGAGCAGTACTTC.

The chain employs TRBV5-1 and TRBJ2-2, with 8 positions matching TRBD2. The trim removed 3 bases at V and 5 bases at J, leaving 3 bases unmatched. Germline V gene data show CDR1 as SGHRS and CDR2 as YFSETQ. The CDR3 contains 14 residues. CDR3 bases: TGCGCCAGCAGCTACGGGAGGGGGACCGGGGAGCTGTTTTTT. Its protein is CASSYGRGTGELFF.

This sequence joins TRBV7-6 and TRBJ2-3; D gene ambiguous. The CDR3 sequence is 16 residues long. With 2 bases removed from V and 1 base from J, the gap between germline ends came to 13 bases. CDR1 and CDR2 from the germline V gene are SGHVS and FNYEAQ. Written as DNA, the CDR3 is TGTGCCAGCAGCTTAAATACGAATTGGGGCACAGATACGCAGTATTTT. It encodes CASSLNTNWGTDTQYF.

Concerning this clone: This sample includes further DNA sequences coding for the same CDR3. CDR3 sequence: CASSPRTGQETQYF. CDR3 DNA sequence: TGTGCCAGCTCACCACGGACAGGGCAAGAGACCCAGTACTTC. The V gene is TRBV18, the J gene TRBJ2-5; 8 bases fit TRBD1. CDR3 length: 14 residues. The germline gives CDR1 KGHSH, CDR2 LQKENI. V was clipped by 1 base and J by 2 bases; unmatched bases: 0.

The chain employs TRBV30 and TRBJ1-1; a weak D match, TRBD1 (5 bases). V lost 2 bases to trimming and J lost 1 base, with 11 bases between them. This CDR3 comprises 14 residues. Per germline, CDR1 GTSNPN and CDR2 SVGIG (reference sequence). As DNA, the CDR3 is TGTGCCTGGAGTCCGGGACGGGCGAACACTGAAGCTTTCTTT. This codes for CAWSPGRANTEAFF.

This clone has only a few counts. This chain uses TRBV7-9 with TRBJ2-7, with a weak D call TRBD2 (5 bases). Per germline, CDR1 SEHNR and CDR2 FQNEAQ (reference sequence). V was pared by 3 bases and J by 5 bases, with 8 bases between. There are 12 residues in the CDR3. The chain's CDR3 is CASSFRGDEQYF. The CDR3 DNA sequence: TGTGCCAGCAGCTTTCGGGGTGACGAGCAGTACTTC.

This chain connects TRBV10-1 to TRBJ1-2, with D perhaps TRBD1 (6 bases). The CDR3 spans 12 residues. Germline loops: CDR1 WNHNN, CDR2 SYGVQD (reference sequence). V was shortened by 3 bases and J by 4 bases, with 6 bases between the two germline ends. CDR3 sequence: CASSEQGYGYTF. In DNA form, the CDR3 reads TGCGCCAGCAGTGAACAGGGCTATGGCTACACCTTC.

To note about this clone: A junction boundary mismatches the germline segment, possibly from a read error. V gene TRBV18 combines with J gene TRBJ1-4; TRBD1 might be the D (6 bases). The CDR3 sequence is 16 residues long. Per germline, CDR1 KGHSH and CDR2 LQKENI. CDR3 protein: CASSRGVRGSYEKLSF. CDR3 coding DNA: TGTGCCAGCTCACGAGGGGTCAGGGGATCGTATGAAAAACTGTCTTTT.

This clone was counted between two and nine times. The chain is built from TRBV4-1 and TRBJ1-6; the D is unclear. The germline gives CDR1 MGHRA, CDR2 YSYEKL. The CDR3 is 13 amino acids. Trimming cost V 0 bases and J 14 bases, with 11 bases left between them. CDR3 residues: CASSQDAERSLHF. CDR3 coding DNA: TGCGCCAGCAGCCAAGACGCCGAGCGGTCCCTCCACTTT.

CDR3 in DNA: TGTGCCACCAGCAGACTCTTATTTCAGGGGAATGAGCAGTTCTTC. Its protein is CATSRLLFQGNEQFF. This sequence joins TRBV15 and TRBJ2-1; D may be TRBD1 (6 bases). This CDR3 is 15 amino acids long. Germline V gives CDR1 LNHNV, CDR2 YYDKDF (reference sequence). Deletions cut 2 bases from V and 7 bases from J, with 15 bases between.

This clone was seen more than once but under ten times. This sequence joins TRBV18 and TRBJ2-2, with D perhaps matching TRBD2 (5 bases). The CDR3 is made up of 13 amino acids. Germline V gene lookup returns CDR1 KGHSH and CDR2 LQKENI. With 1 base removed from V and 6 bases from J, the gap between germline ends came to 6 bases. In nucleotides, the CDR3 is TGTGCCAGCTCACCACTAGCGTCCGGGGAGCTGTTTTTT. It is translated as CASSPLASGELFF.